A single sample gave rise to the 10 T cell receptor beta chains below, sequenced in a study of CD8 T cells in ankylosing spondylitis. Broader study findings: Blood from ankylosing spondylitis patients appeared to carry a characteristic roughly 8-variant TCR beta motif.

For these receptors, no antigen is known. Using its own MiXCR run on the 5' RACE reads, TCRdb lists one record per CDR3 protein. This sample has about 340,000 distinct CDR3 sequences, with roughly 8% found just once. Sequences were obtained from blood, either unsorted or a sorted T cell fraction (not recorded which). All receptors derive from a male donor with ankylosing spondylitis.

There are a few counts of this clonotype. The chain combines TRBV28 with TRBJ2-7; 11 bases line up with TRBD2. Looked up from germline, CDR1 is MDHEN and CDR2 is SYDVKM. Losses at the gene ends were 3 bases for V and 10 bases for J; bases not matched to a gene: 5. CDR3 length: 13 amino acids. The CDR3 region is CASSFSSGGPQYF. The DNA for the CDR3 is TGTGCCAGCAGTTTCTCTAGCGGGGGGCCCCAGTACTTC.

This clonotype has a count of ten or more. The J gene is TRBJ2-4, the V gene TRBV4-3; D is possibly TRBD2 (6 bases). With 0 bases removed from V and 5 bases from J, the gap between germline ends came to 20 bases. The CDR3 consists of 18 residues. Germline assignment: CDR1 LGHNA and CDR2 YSLEER. Here the CDR3 reads CASSQDYGGGIIQNIQYF. Here the CDR3 DNA reads TGCGCCAGCAGCCAAGATTATGGGGGAGGAATTATCCAAAACATTCAGTACTTC.

This clonotype was recorded many times. The chain links TRBV14 to TRBJ2-1; 7 bases fit TRBD2. The CDR3 runs 16 residues. J gave up 3 bases and V 1 base, and 6 bases lay outside the gene matches. CDR1 SGHDN and CDR2 FVKESK come from the germline V gene. In DNA, the CDR3 is TGTGCCAGCAGCCAAGGCCTAGCGGTTTACTACAATGAGCAGTTCTTC. This gives the protein CASSQGLAVYYNEQFF.

The rearrangement uses TRBV7-2 and TRBJ1-4, with D tentatively TRBD1 (5 bases). Germline-derived CDR1 and CDR2 are SGHTA and FQGNSA. The CDR3 sequence is 14 residues long. The V end was cut by 5 bases, the J end by 0 bases, with 7 bases between. This CDR3 is CASSRTPTNEKLFF. The DNA for the CDR3 is TGTGCCAGCAGCCGGACACCAACTAATGAAAAACTGTTTTTT.

This clonotype was found a few times. This chain links TRBV10-3 with TRBJ2-1; no reliable D call. Looked up from germline, CDR1 is ENHRY and CDR2 is SYGVKD. The CDR3 spans 16 residues. The ends were cut back, 3 bases at V and 0 bases at J, with 12 bases in the middle. Here the CDR3 reads CAISDGSPSSYNEQFF. Written as DNA, the CDR3 is TGTGCCATCAGTGATGGCAGCCCAAGCTCCTACAATGAGCAGTTCTTC.

This clonotype was picked up a small number of times. The chain couples TRBV2 to TRBJ2-1; maybe TRBD2 (5 bases). The CDR3 totals 17 residues. Germline CDR1 SNHLY, CDR2 FYNNEI. V was cut by 3 bases and J by 6 bases, with 21 bases left in between. The CDR3 nucleotides are TGTGCCAGCAGTGACCCACTCACGGGGTGGGCCCCCAATGAGCAGTTCTTC. Amino acid sequence: CASSDPLTGWAPNEQFF. The whole variable domain, filled in from reference TRBV2 and TRBJ2-1, reads EPEVTQTPSHQVTQMGQEVILRCVPISNHLYFYWYRQILGQKVEFLVSFYNNEISEKSEIFDDQFSVERPDGSNFTLKIRSTKLEDSAMYFCASSDPLTGWAPNEQFFGPGTRLTVL.

V usage is TRBV12-3 or TRBV12-4 and J usage is TRBJ2-1, with D perhaps TRBD1 (6 bases). V shed 6 bases and J shed 0 bases, with 12 bases lying between them. CDR3 length: 15 amino acids. The CDR3 DNA sequence: TGTGCCAGCAGGTCCGACAGGAGCTCCTACAATGAGCAGTTCTTC. Protein sequence: CASRSDRSSYNEQFF.

This clonotype has a count of ten or more. V usage is TRBV20-1 and J usage is TRBJ2-7; the D call may be TRBD1 or TRBD2 (5 bases each). The length of the CDR3 is 12 residues. Deletions cut 6 bases from V and 2 bases from J, with 11 bases between. Germline V gene lookup returns CDR1 DFQATT and CDR2 SNEGSKA (reference sequence). The DNA of the CDR3 is TGCAGTGCCCGAGGGACCACCTACGAGCAGTACTTC. Translating gives CSARGTTYEQYF.

This clonotype came up many times. The chain has TRBV5-1 and TRBJ1-2; 9 bases match TRBD1. The V gene end was trimmed by 2 bases and the J gene end by 2 bases; junction bases not matched to a gene: 4. Germline values: CDR1 SGHRS, CDR2 YFSETQ. This CDR3 region has 15 residues. DNA for the CDR3: TGCGCCAGCAGCTTCGGGACAGGGTCCAACTATGGCTACACCTTC. Protein product: CASSFGTGSNYGYTF.

This clonotype was seen a few times. This rearrangement joins TRBV28 to TRBJ2-7, with D perhaps TRBD1 (6 bases). Germline values: CDR1 MDHEN, CDR2 SYDVKM. The CDR3 contains 16 residues. V was shortened by 1 base and J by 2 bases, with 15 bases between the two germline ends. In DNA, the CDR3 is TGTGCCAGCAGTTTATTTTTTATGACAGGCCCCTACGAGCAGTACTTC. It specifies CASSLFFMTGPYEQYF. Supplemented by reference TRBV28 and TRBJ2-7, the full variable domain reads DVKVTQSSRYLVKRTGEKVFLECVQDMDHENMFWYRQDPGLGLRLIYFSYDVKMKEKGDIPEGYSVSREKKERFSLILESASTNQTSMYLCASSLFFMTGPYEQYFGPGTRLTVT.